The table lists the clone carrying this TCR beta chain with a few counts. As yet, its antigen is unknown. TCRdb analysed the RT-PCR reads with MiXCR anew, one entry per CDR3 protein. The data hold around 520,000 distinct CDR3 sequences, with roughly 10% observed a single time. The sample comes from a study of response to subunit inactivated influenza vaccine. Findings and limits, study-wide: The authors offered the suggestion that each seasonal influenza vaccination recruits few new T cells.

V lost 8 bases and J 0 bases, leaving 18 bases between the germline ends. The CDR3 sequence is 16 residues long. The V gene's germline CDR1 is SNHLY and CDR2 FYNNEI. The chain couples TRBV2 to TRBJ2-3; maybe TRBD1 (6 bases). The TCR sequence derives from a man over 45 who received an inactivated influenza vaccine. Sequencing was performed on PBMCs from blood, taken on the day of vaccination. CDR3 region: CASGRDRTSSTDTQYF. In DNA form, the CDR3 reads TGTGCCAGCGGGAGAGACAGGACTTCTAGCACAGATACGCAGTATTTT. Looking up the rest from reference TRBV2 and TRBJ2-3 gives the full variable domain: EPEVTQTPSHQVTQMGQEVILRCVPISNHLYFYWYRQILGQKVEFLVSFYNNEISEKSEIFDDQFSVERPDGSNFTLKIRSTKLEDSAMYFCASGRDRTSSTDTQYFGPGTRLTVL.